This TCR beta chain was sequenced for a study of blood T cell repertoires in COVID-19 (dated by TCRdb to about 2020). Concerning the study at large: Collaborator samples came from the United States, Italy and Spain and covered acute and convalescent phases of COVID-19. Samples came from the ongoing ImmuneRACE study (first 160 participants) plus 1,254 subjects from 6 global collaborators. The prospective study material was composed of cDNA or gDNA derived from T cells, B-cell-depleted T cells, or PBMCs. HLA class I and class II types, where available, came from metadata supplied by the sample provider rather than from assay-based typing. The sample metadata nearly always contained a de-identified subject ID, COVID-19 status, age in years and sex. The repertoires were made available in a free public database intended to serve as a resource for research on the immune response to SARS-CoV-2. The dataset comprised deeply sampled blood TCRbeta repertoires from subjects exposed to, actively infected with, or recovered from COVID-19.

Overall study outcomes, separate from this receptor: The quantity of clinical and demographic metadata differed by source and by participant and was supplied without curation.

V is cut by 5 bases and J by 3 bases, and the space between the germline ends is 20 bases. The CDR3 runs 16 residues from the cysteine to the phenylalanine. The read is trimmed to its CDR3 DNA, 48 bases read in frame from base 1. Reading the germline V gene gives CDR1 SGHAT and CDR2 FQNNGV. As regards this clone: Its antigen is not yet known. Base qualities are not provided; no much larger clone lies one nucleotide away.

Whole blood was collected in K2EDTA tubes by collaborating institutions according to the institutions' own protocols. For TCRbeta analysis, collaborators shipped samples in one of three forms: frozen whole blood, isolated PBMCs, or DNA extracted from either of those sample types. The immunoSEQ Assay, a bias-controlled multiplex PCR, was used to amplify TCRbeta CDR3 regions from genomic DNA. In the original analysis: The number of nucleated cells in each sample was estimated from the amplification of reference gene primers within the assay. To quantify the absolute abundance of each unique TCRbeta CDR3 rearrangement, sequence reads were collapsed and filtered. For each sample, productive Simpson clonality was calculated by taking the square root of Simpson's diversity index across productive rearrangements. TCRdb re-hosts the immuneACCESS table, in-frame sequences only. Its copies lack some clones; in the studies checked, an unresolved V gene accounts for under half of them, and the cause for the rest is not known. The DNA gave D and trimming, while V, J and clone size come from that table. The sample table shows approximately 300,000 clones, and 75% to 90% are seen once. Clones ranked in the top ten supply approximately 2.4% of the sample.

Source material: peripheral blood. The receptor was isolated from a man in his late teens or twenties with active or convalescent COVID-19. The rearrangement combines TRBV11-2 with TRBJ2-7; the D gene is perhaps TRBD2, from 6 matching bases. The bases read TGTGCCAGCAGCCACCCCGGGGGACCTGAATTCTACGAGCAGTACTTC. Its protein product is CASSHPGGPEFYEQYF.